Each of the 5 T cell receptor beta chains below was sequenced from the same sample in a study of T cell changes during pregnancy in multiple sclerosis. Method: immunoSEQ multiplex PCR; TCRdb's copy keeps in-frame clones and lacks some. The data show fewer than 75,000 clones, 75% to 95% seen once. This specimen was peripheral blood, taken in the first trimester of pregnancy. The origin of the receptors is a female donor with multiple sclerosis, enrolled in a pregnancy study.

This chain connects TRBV28 to TRBJ1-5; 9 bases are a match to TRBD1. Germline CDR1 MDHEN, CDR2 SYDVKM. The J segment lost 6 bases and the V segment lost 3 bases, leaving 9 bases of the junction unmatched. There are 16 residues in the CDR3. The CDR3 here is CASSFRQGQGIQPQHF. The CDR3 nucleotides read TGTGCCAGCAGTTTTAGGCAGGGACAGGGAATTCAGCCCCAGCATTTT.

J is TRBJ2-7 and V is TRBV25-1; TRBD2 matches at 10 bases. The CDR3 length is 16 residues. Germline V CDR1 and CDR2: MGHDK, SYGVNS. The V gene end was trimmed by 5 bases and the J gene end by 1 base; junction bases not matched to a gene: 8. The CDR3 loop is CASSTPGTSASYEQYF. The CDR3, as DNA: TGTGCCAGCAGTACCCCCGGGACTAGCGCTTCCTACGAGCAGTACTTC.

The rearrangement joins TRBV5-1 to TRBJ1-2, with 12 bases matching TRBD1. Trimming removed 0 bases from V and 6 bases from J; junction bases left unmatched: 6. This CDR3 is 16 amino acids long. The germline V gene encodes CDR1 SGHRS and CDR2 YFSETQ. The CDR3 DNA reads as TGCGCCAGCAGCTTGGCGGGGACAGGGGGCGCGCATGGCTACACCTTC. Protein product: CASSLAGTGGAHGYTF.

CDR3 region: CASSRTGGRYGYTF. The CDR3, as DNA: TGTGCCAGCAGTCGGACAGGGGGTAGGTATGGCTACACCTTC. The chain recombines TRBV27 with TRBJ1-2, with TRBD1 matching over 10 bases. Trimming at V came to 5 bases and at J to 5 bases, leaving 5 bases not matched to a gene. The CDR3 is 14 amino acids. Germline V gives CDR1 MNHEY, CDR2 SMNVEV (reference sequence).

This clone showed up just a few times. The chain employs TRBV7-9 and TRBJ2-7; the D gene is possibly TRBD1 (6 bases). The CDR3 has 12 residues. In germline, CDR1 is SEHNR, CDR2 FQNEAQ (reference sequence). Trimming removed 5 bases at V and 5 bases at J, with 10 bases between. As DNA, the CDR3 is TGTGCCAGCAGCGTCACAGGGAACGAGCAGTACTTC. Encoded protein: CASSVTGNEQYF.